The 29 T cell receptor beta chains listed next were all sequenced from one sample in a study of blood T cell repertoires in COVID-19. Produced via immunoSEQ multiplex PCR; TCRdb's table is partial and in-frame only. The sample has some 180,000 clones; approximately 85% are singletons. The sample was peripheral blood. Receptors were obtained from a woman at least 80 years old with COVID-19, enrolled during active disease.

This rearrangement joins TRBV3-1 (or the pseudogene TRBV3-2) to TRBJ2-7, with TRBD2 as a possible D gene (6 bases). CDR1 and CDR2 from the germline V gene are LGHDT and YNNKEL (reference sequence). This CDR3 has 16 residues. V dropped 2 bases and J dropped 6 bases, with 20 bases sitting between them. For the CDR3, the DNA is TGTGCCAGCAGCCAATACCGGGGACTCCTCGGCGGCGAGCAGTACTTC. It yields the protein CASSQYRGLLGGEQYF.

This chain connects TRBV18 to TRBJ2-1; TRBD2 matches 7 bases. The CDR3 consists of 16 residues. Trimming cost V 3 bases and J 3 bases; bases outside gene matches: 8. Germline CDR1 and CDR2: KGHSH and LQKENI. The CDR3 nucleotides are TGTGCCAGCTCACCGCCACTAGCGACTCTCTACAATGAGCAGTTCTTC. It encodes CASSPPLATLYNEQFF.

The chain has TRBV10-1 and TRBJ2-1; the D is unclear. Trimming took off 5 bases at V and 3 bases at J, with 11 bases between the two ends. Germline V CDR1 and CDR2: WNHNN, SYGVQD (reference sequence). The CDR3 totals 14 residues. The CDR3 DNA sequence: TGCGCCAGCAGTCGGGTCGGAGTCTACAATGAGCAGTTCTTC. It encodes CASSRVGVYNEQFF.

The chain couples TRBV28 to TRBJ1-1; D perhaps matches TRBD1 (6 bases). The V and J ends lost 5 bases and 1 base respectively, with 14 bases between them. The CDR3 contains 15 residues. Germline V CDR1 and CDR2: MDHEN, SYDVKM. The CDR3 here is CASSHPGHWNTEAFF. The CDR3 nucleotides are TGTGCCAGCAGTCACCCGGGACATTGGAACACTGAAGCTTTCTTT.

This chain links TRBV18 with TRBJ1-1; possibly TRBD1 for D (6 bases). Germline lookup yields CDR1 KGHSH and CDR2 LQKENI. V lost 0 bases and J lost 1, with 9 bases in between. CDR3 length: 15 amino acids. This CDR3 is CASSPPLTGNTEAFF. The DNA of the CDR3 is TGTGCCAGCTCACCACCGTTGACAGGGAACACTGAAGCTTTCTTT.

This clone was found once. The rearrangement uses TRBV5-1 and TRBJ2-1, with TRBD2 matching over 7 bases. The V gene end was trimmed by 5 bases and the J gene end by 6 bases; junction bases not matched to a gene: 5. The CDR3 length is 13 residues. Germline V CDR1 and CDR2: SGHRS, YFSETQ. For the CDR3, the DNA is TGCGCCAGCAGGGCGGGAGCGGGCAATGAGCAGTTCTTC. The encoded protein is CASRAGAGNEQFF.

The chain is built from TRBV10-3 and TRBJ1-1, with TRBD1 matching over 8 bases. The CDR3 consists of 15 residues. The V gene's germline CDR1 is ENHRY and CDR2 SYGVKD. J was trimmed by 1 base and V by 6 bases; bases with no gene match: 7. The CDR3 DNA reads TGTGCCATCAGCCGACAGGGGACGACGAACACTGAAGCTTTCTTT. Its translation is CAISRQGTTNTEAFF.

V gene TRBV28 combines with J gene TRBJ2-7, with 13 positions matching TRBD2. CDR1 is MDHEN and CDR2 is SYDVKM in the germline V gene. The CDR3 contains 14 residues. Trimming took 7 bases from V and 4 from J; bases not matched to a gene: 4. CDR3 in DNA: TGTGCCAGCATTACTAGCGGGAGGGTGTACGAGCAGTACTTC. Protein product: CASITSGRVYEQYF.

This clone has only one observation. The chain has TRBV2 and TRBJ1-1, with 7 bases matching TRBD1. The CDR3 contains 14 residues. Trimming cost V 7 bases and J 3 bases; bases outside gene matches: 8. In germline, CDR1 is SNHLY, CDR2 FYNNEI. The CDR3 here is CASTPQGVYTEAFF. The CDR3 DNA sequence: TGTGCCAGCACCCCCCAGGGGGTATACACTGAAGCTTTCTTT.

The sample holds one count of this clone. The chain carries TRBV7-2 and TRBJ2-5; 7 bases line up with TRBD2. J lost 1 base, V lost 5 bases, and 10 bases had no gene match. Looked up from germline, CDR1 is SGHTA and CDR2 is FQGNSA. The CDR3 length is 16 residues. DNA for the CDR3: TGTGCCAGCAGCGTATCTAGCGGATTGGGCCAAGAGACCCAGTACTTC. It specifies CASSVSSGLGQETQYF.

CDR3 in amino acids: CASSEAMYRSYEQYF. The CDR3 DNA reads as TGTGCCAGCAGTGAAGCTATGTACAGGTCCTACGAGCAGTACTTC. The chain links TRBV6-1 to TRBJ2-7; possibly TRBD1 for D (5 bases). The CDR3 runs 15 residues. Trimming left V 0 bases short and J 1 base short, with 10 bases between. Germline assignment: CDR1 MNHNS and CDR2 SASEGT.

V usage is TRBV28 and J usage is TRBJ2-2; perhaps TRBD2 as D (6 bases). The germline gives CDR1 MDHEN, CDR2 SYDVKM. The CDR3 runs to 15 residues. Trimming cost V 5 bases and J 3 bases, with 13 bases left between them. CDR3 sequence (DNA): TGTGCCAGCAGTCGGACGGGACTCCACACCGGGGAGCTGTTTTTT. This sequence encodes CASSRTGLHTGELFF.

This clone was seen a handful of times. The CDR3, as DNA: TGTGCCAGCTCACCACCAGAGATGGGCTTTTACGAGCAGTACTTC. It translates to CASSPPEMGFYEQYF. The chain recombines TRBV18 with TRBJ2-7; D ambiguous. CDR3 size: 15 residues. The germline CDR1 and CDR2 sequences are KGHSH and LQKENI. V dropped 0 bases and J dropped 4 bases, with 13 bases sitting between them. Together with reference TRBV18 and TRBJ2-7, the CDR3 gives the full variable domain: NAGVMQNPRHLVRRRGQEARLRCSPMKGHSHVYWYRQLPEEGLKFMVYLQKENIIDESGMPKERFSAEFPKEGPSILRIQQVVRGDSAAYFCASSPPEMGFYEQYFGPGTRLTVT.

The chain couples TRBV9 to TRBJ2-2; 10 positions agree with TRBD2. This CDR3 is 15 amino acids long. Germline-derived CDR1 and CDR2 are SGDLS and YYNGEE. V shed 1 base, J shed 8 bases, and the junction held 5 bases outside the gene matches. CDR3 nucleotides: TGTGCCAGCAGCGTACCAATAGCGGGAGGAGGGGAGCTGTTTTTT. This encodes CASSVPIAGGGELFF.

The chain is built from TRBV18 and TRBJ1-1; D is perhaps TRBD1 (5 bases). The V end lost 6 bases, the J end lost 0 bases, and 11 bases lay between the germline ends. This CDR3 has 14 residues. Germline V CDR1 and CDR2: KGHSH, LQKENI. Here the CDR3 DNA reads TGTGCCAGCTCCCTGACAGCGATGAACACTGAAGCTTTCTTT. This codes for CASSLTAMNTEAFF.

The rearrangement uses TRBV6-5 and TRBJ1-5; D uncertain. The CDR3 has 14 amino acids. The ends were cut back, 10 bases at V and 0 bases at J, with 13 bases in the middle. CDR1 is MNHEY, CDR2 SVGAGI, per germline. CDR3 protein: CATQQTTSNQPQHF. CDR3 sequence (DNA): TGTGCCACTCAACAGACTACTAGCAATCAGCCCCAGCATTTT.

The chain joins TRBV5-1 to TRBJ2-5; 11 bases agree with TRBD2. CDR3 length equals 16 residues. Germline CDR1 and CDR2: SGHRS and YFSETQ. V lost 0 bases, J lost 3 bases, and 4 bases stayed unmatched. CDR3 in amino acids: CASSLETSGREETQYF. The CDR3 nucleotides are TGCGCCAGCAGCTTGGAAACTAGCGGGAGAGAAGAGACCCAGTACTTC.

V gene TRBV10-1 combines with J gene TRBJ1-5; 7 positions agree with TRBD1. With V trimmed by 0 bases and J by 1 base, 3 bases remained unmatched. The CDR3 runs 16 residues. Germline-derived CDR1 and CDR2 are WNHNN and SYGVQD (reference sequence). The CDR3 sequence: CASSESTGTSNQPQHF. In DNA, the CDR3 is TGCGCCAGCAGTGAGTCGACAGGGACAAGCAATCAGCCCCAGCATTTT.

The chain carries TRBV10-3 and TRBJ2-1; 14 bases map to TRBD2. V gave up 8 bases and J gave up 7 bases; unmatched junction bases: 13. The CDR3 is made up of 17 amino acids. In germline, CDR1 is ENHRY, CDR2 SYGVKD. CDR3 sequence: CAIEPGLAGVGRNEQFF. CDR3 nucleotides: TGTGCCATCGAACCGGGACTAGCGGGAGTCGGGAGAAATGAGCAGTTCTTC.

This clone has just a few counts. DNA of the CDR3: TGTGCCACCAGTGATTCCGCCAGACAGGACACCGGGGAGCTGTTTTTT. It is translated as CATSDSARQDTGELFF. The chain carries TRBV24-1 and TRBJ2-2; TRBD1 might be the D (6 bases). Trimming shortened V by 2 bases and J by 3 bases, and 12 bases separated the two germline ends. The CDR3 length is 16 residues. In germline, CDR1 is KGHDR, CDR2 SFDVKD.

This sequence joins TRBV11-1 and TRBJ1-2; the D gene is possibly TRBD1 (6 bases). The CDR3 loop spans 14 amino acids. Germline V gives CDR1 SGHAT, CDR2 FQDESV (reference sequence). V gave up 5 bases and J gave up 2 bases, with 12 bases separating them. The DNA of the CDR3 is TGTGCCAGCAGCCCCACCGACAGGAACTATGGCTACACCTTC. Translated: CASSPTDRNYGYTF.

The rearrangement links TRBV18 to TRBJ1-2; 8 bases align to TRBD1. This CDR3 contains 18 residues. The germline CDR1 and CDR2 sequences are KGHSH and LQKENI. V gave up 6 bases and J gave up 4 bases; unmatched junction bases: 19. The CDR3 region is CASSQIHGQGQHVYGYTF. For the CDR3, the DNA is TGTGCCAGCTCCCAAATTCATGGACAGGGCCAACACGTCTATGGCTACACCTTC.

Here the CDR3 reads CASSARGPDTQYF. CDR3 nucleotides: TGTGCCAGCAGCGCCCGTGGGCCCGATACGCAGTATTTT. This rearrangement joins TRBV9 to TRBJ2-3; D not resolved. V shed 3 bases and J shed 6 bases, with 11 bases lying between them. Per germline, CDR1 SGDLS and CDR2 YYNGEE. This CDR3 region has 13 residues.

V is TRBV6-2 or TRBV6-3 and J is TRBJ2-3; D unclear. CDR3 length: 13 residues. V lost 5 bases to trimming and J lost 1 base, with 7 bases between them. The germline gives CDR1 MNHEY, CDR2 SVGEGT. The CDR3 region has the DNA TGTGCCAGCAGTGAGAAACGCACAGATACGCAGTATTTT. Protein sequence: CASSEKRTDTQYF.

The chain couples TRBV19 to TRBJ2-3, with 10 bases matching TRBD1. Germline V lookup: CDR1 LNHDA, CDR2 SQIVND (reference sequence). The V gene end was trimmed by 6 bases and the J gene end by 5 bases; junction bases not matched to a gene: 5. The CDR3 has 14 amino acids. CDR3 loop: CASSDRGPKDTQYF. DNA for the CDR3: TGTGCCAGTAGCGACAGGGGGCCAAAAGATACGCAGTATTTT.

The V and J genes are TRBV5-4 and TRBJ1-6; 9 nucleotides match TRBD1. The germline gives CDR1 SGHNT, CDR2 YYREEE (reference sequence). The CDR3 sequence is 14 residues long. V trimming: 4 bases; J trimming: 9 bases; junction bases outside the gene matches: 5. CDR3 DNA sequence: TGTGCCAGCAGCCGACAGGGGGATAGTTCACCCCTCCACTTT. Protein sequence: CASSRQGDSSPLHF.

V and J are TRBV28 and TRBJ1-6; 9 bases fit TRBD1. This CDR3 has 14 amino acids. Trimming took 3 bases from V and 6 from J; bases not matched to a gene: 0. Germline CDR1 reads MDHEN; CDR2 reads SYDVKM. The CDR3 loop is CASSLGQGNSPLHF. The CDR3, as DNA: TGTGCCAGCAGTTTGGGACAGGGTAATTCACCCCTCCACTTT.

The chain's CDR3 is CASSSRRGGVDTQYF. For the CDR3, the DNA is TGTGCCAGCAGCTCCCGGAGGGGGGGGGTAGATACGCAGTATTTT. The chain carries TRBV7-2 and TRBJ2-3; possible D gene TRBD2, 7 bases. The CDR3 contains 15 residues. Germline V gives CDR1 SGHTA, CDR2 FQGNSA. Trimming stripped 4 bases from V and 5 bases from J, with 16 bases between. Looking up the rest from reference TRBV7-2 and TRBJ2-3 gives the full variable domain: GAGVSQSPSNKVTEKGKDVELRCDPISGHTALYWYRQSLGQGLEFLIYFQGNSAPDKSGLPSDRFSAERTGGSVSTLTIQRTQQEDSAVYLCASSSRRGGVDTQYFGPGTRLTVL.

This clone was detected once. The rearrangement links TRBV2 to TRBJ2-7, with TRBD1 as a possible D gene (6 bases). The ends were cut back, 7 bases at V and 6 bases at J, with 19 bases in the middle. Germline-derived CDR1 and CDR2 are SNHLY and FYNNEI. The CDR3 loop spans 14 amino acids. Written as DNA, the CDR3 is TGTGCCAGCAATTCGGGAACAGGGTCGGGCGAGCAGTACTTC. Encoded protein: CASNSGTGSGEQYF.